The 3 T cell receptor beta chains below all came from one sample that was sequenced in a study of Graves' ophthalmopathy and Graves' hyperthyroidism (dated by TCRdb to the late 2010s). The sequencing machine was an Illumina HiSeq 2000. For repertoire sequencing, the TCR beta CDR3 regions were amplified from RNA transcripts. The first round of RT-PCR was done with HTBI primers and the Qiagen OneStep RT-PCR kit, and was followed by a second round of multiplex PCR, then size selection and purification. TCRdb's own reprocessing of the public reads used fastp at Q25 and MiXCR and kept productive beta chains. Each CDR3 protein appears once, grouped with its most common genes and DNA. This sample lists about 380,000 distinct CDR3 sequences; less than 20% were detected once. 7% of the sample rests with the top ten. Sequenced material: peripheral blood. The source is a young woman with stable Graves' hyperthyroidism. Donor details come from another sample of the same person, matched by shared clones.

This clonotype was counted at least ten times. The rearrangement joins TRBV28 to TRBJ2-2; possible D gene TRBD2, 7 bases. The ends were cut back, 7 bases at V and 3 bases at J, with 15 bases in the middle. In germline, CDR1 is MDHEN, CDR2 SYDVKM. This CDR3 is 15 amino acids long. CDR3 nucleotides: TGTGCCAGCACTCTGGGGGGGGCGTACACCGGGGAGCTGTTTTTT. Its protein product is CASTLGGAYTGELFF. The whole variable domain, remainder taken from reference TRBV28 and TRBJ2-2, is DVKVTQSSRYLVKRTGEKVFLECVQDMDHENMFWYRQDPGLGLRLIYFSYDVKMKEKGDIPEGYSVSREKKERFSLILESASTNQTSMYLCASTLGGAYTGELFFGEGSRLTVL.

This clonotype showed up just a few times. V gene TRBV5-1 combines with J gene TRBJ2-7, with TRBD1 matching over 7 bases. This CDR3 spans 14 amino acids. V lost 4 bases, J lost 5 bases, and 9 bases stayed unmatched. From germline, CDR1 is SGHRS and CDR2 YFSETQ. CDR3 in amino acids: CASSRPDRAHEQYF. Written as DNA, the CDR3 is TGCGCCAGCAGCCGACCCGACAGGGCCCACGAGCAGTACTTC. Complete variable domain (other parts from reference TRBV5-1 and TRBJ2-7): KAGVTQTPRYLIKTRGQQVTLSCSPISGHRSVSWYQQTPGQGLQFLFEYFSETQRNKGNFPGRFSGRQFSNSRSEMNVSTLELGDSALYLCASSRPDRAHEQYFGPGTRLTVT.

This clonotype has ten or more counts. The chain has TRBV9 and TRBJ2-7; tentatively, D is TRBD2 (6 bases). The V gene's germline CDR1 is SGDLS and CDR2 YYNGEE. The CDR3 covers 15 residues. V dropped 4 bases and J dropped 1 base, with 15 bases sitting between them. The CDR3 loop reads CASSQGVGGSYEQYF. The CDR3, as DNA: TGTGCCAGCAGCCAAGGAGTGGGGGGATCCTACGAGCAGTACTTC.